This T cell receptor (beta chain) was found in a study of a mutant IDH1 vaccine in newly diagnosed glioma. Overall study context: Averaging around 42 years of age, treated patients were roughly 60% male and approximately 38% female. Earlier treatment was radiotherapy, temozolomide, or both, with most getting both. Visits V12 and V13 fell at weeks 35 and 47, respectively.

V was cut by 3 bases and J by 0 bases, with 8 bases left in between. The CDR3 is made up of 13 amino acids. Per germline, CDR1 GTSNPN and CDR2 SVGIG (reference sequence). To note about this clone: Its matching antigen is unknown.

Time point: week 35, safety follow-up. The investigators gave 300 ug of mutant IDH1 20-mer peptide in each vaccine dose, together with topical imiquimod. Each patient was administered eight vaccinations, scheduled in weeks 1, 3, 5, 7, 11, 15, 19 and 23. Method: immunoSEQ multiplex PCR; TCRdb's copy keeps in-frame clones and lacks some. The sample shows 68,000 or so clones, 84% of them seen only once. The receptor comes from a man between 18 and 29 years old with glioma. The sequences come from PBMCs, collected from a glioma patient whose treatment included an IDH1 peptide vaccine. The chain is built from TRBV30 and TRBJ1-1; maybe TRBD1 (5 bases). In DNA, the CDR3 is TGTGCCTGGAGCGGGACCCTGAACACTGAAGCTTTCTTT. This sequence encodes CAWSGTLNTEAFF.